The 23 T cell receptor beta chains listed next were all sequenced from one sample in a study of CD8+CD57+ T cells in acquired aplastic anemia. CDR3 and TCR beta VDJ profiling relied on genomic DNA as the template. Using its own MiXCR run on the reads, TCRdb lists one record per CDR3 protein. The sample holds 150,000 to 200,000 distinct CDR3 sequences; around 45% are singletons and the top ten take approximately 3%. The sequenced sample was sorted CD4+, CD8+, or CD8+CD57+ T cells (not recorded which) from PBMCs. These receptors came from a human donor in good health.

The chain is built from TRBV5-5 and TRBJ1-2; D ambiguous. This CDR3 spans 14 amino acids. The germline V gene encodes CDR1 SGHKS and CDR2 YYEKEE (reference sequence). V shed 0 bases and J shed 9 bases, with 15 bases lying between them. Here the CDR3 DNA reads TGTGCCAGCAGCTTGGACCCCATCGGACTTCGCTACACCTTC. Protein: CASSLDPIGLRYTF. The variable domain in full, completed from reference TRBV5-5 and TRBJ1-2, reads DAGVTQSPTHLIKTRGQQVTLRCSPISGHKSVSWYQQVLGQGPQFIFQYYEKEERGRGNFPDRFSARQFPNYSSELNVNALLLGDSALYLCASSLDPIGLRYTFGSGTRLTVV.

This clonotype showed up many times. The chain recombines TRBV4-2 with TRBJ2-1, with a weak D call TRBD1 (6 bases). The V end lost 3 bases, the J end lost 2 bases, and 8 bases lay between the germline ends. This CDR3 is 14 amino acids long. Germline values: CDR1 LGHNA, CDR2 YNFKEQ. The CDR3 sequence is CASSHRDTYNEQFF. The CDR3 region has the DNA TGTGCCAGCAGCCACCGGGACACCTACAATGAGCAGTTCTTC.

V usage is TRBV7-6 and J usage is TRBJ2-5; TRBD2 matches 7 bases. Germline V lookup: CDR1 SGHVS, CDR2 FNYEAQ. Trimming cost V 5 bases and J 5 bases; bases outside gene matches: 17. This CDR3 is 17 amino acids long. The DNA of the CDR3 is TGTGCCAGCAGCCAGAAGGGCCTCTTAACCGGGAGGGAGACCCAGTACTTC. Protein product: CASSQKGLLTGRETQYF.

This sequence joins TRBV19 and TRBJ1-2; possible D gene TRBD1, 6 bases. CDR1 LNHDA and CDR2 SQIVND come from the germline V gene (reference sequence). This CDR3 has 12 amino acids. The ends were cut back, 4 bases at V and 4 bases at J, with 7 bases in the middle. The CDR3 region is CASSRGPYGYTF. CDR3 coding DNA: TGTGCCAGTAGTAGGGGGCCCTATGGCTACACCTTC.

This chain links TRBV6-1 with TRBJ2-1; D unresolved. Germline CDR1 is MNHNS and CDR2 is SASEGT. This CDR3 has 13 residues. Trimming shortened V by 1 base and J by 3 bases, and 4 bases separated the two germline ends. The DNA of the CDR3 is TGTGCCAGCAGTGAAGACAGCTACAATGAGCAGTTCTTC. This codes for CASSEDSYNEQFF.

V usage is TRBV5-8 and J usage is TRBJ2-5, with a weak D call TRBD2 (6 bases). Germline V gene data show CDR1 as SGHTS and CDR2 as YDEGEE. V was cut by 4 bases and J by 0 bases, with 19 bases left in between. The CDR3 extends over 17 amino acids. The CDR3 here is CASSPGVGRKYQETQYF. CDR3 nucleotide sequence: TGTGCCAGCAGCCCGGGGGTGGGCAGAAAGTACCAAGAGACCCAGTACTTC.

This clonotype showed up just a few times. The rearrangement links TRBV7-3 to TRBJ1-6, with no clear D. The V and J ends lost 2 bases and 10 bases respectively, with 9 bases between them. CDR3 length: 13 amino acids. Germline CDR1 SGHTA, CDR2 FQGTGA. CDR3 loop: CASSLGNGSPLHF. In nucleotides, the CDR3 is TGTGCCAGCAGCTTAGGTAACGGATCACCCCTCCACTTT.

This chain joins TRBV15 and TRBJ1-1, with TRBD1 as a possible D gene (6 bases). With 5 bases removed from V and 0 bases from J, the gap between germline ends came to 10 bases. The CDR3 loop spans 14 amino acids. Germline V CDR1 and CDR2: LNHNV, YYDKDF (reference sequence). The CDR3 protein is CATSPGVMNTEAFF. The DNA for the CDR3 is TGTGCCACCAGCCCAGGGGTTATGAACACTGAAGCTTTCTTT.

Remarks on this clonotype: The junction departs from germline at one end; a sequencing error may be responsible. Here the CDR3 reads CASSLAVGNYNEQLF. CDR3 in DNA: TGTGCCAGCAGCTTAGCCGTCGGCAATTACAATGAGCAGTTGTTC. The chain is built from TRBV11-1 and TRBJ2-1; D not resolved. Germline CDR1 is SGHAT and CDR2 is FQDESV (reference sequence). The CDR3 is 15 amino acids.

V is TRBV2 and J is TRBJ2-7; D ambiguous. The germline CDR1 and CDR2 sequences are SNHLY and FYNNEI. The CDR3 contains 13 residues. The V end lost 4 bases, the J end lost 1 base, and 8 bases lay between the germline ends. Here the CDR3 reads CASSVSESYEQYF. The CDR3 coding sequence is TGTGCCAGCAGTGTGAGCGAATCCTACGAGCAGTACTTC.

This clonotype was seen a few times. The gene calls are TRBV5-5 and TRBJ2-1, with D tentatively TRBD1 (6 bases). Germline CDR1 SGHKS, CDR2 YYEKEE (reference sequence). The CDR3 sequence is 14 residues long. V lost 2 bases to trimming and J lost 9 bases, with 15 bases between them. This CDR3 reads CASSFGQGLSEQFF. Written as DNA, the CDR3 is TGTGCCAGCAGCTTCGGCCAGGGGTTGAGTGAGCAGTTCTTC.

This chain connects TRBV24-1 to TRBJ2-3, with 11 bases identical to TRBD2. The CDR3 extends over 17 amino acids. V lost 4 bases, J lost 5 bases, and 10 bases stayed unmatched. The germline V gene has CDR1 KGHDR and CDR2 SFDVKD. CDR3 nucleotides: TGTGCCACCAGTGACTCGACTAGCGGGGACTGGGGAGATACGCAGTATTTT. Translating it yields CATSDSTSGDWGDTQYF.

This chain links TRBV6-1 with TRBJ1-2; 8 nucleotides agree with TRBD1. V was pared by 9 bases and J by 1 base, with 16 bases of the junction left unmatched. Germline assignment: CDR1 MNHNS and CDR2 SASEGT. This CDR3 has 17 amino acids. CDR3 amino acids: CARGIYGQGRFNYGYTF. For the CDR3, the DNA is TGTGCCAGAGGGATTTACGGACAGGGACGGTTTAACTATGGCTACACCTTC.

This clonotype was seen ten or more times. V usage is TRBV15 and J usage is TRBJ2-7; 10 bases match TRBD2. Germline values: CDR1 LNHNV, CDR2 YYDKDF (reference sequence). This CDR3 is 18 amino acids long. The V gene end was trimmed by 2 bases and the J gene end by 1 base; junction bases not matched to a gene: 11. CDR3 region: CATSRSLNSGGRSYEQYF. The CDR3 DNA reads TGTGCCACCAGCAGAAGCTTGAATAGCGGGGGGCGATCCTACGAGCAGTACTTC.

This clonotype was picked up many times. This CDR3 is CASSRDSGLSFF. The DNA for the CDR3 is TGCGCCAGCAGCCGGGACAGTGGCCTCAGCTTCTTT. This chain links TRBV5-1 with TRBJ1-1, with 7 bases identical to TRBD1. CDR3 length: 12 amino acids. After removal of 4 bases from V and 14 bases from J, the junction contained 11 bases not matched to a gene. Germline V gives CDR1 SGHRS, CDR2 YFSETQ. The complete variable domain, with remaining parts taken from reference TRBV5-1 and TRBJ1-1, reads KAGVTQTPRYLIKTRGQQVTLSCSPISGHRSVSWYQQTPGQGLQFLFEYFSETQRNKGNFPGRFSGRQFSNSRSEMNVSTLELGDSALYLCASSRDSGLSFFGQGTRLTVV.

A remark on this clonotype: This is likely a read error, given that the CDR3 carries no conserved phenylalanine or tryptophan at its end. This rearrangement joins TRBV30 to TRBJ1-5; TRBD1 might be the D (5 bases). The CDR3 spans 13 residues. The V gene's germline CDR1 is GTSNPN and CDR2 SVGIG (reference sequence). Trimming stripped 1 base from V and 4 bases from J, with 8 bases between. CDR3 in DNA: TGTGCCTGGAGTGCGGGGACGAATCAGCCCCAGCATCTT. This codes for CAWSAGTNQPQHL.

The CDR3 here is CASTTGTGPSSYEQYF. DNA for the CDR3: TGTGCCAGCACCACCGGGACAGGGCCTTCGTCCTACGAGCAGTACTTC. The V gene is TRBV12-3 or TRBV12-4, the J gene TRBJ2-7, with TRBD1 matching 9 bases. The CDR3 has 16 amino acids. J was trimmed by 1 base and V by 7 bases; bases with no gene match: 11.

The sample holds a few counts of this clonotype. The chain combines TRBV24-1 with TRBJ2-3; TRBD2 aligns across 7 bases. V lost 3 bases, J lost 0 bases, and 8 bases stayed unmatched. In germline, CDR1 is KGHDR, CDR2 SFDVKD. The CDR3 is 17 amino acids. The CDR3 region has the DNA TGTGCCACCAGTGATCCACGGGGGGAAATAAGCACAGATACGCAGTATTTT. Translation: CATSDPRGEISTDTQYF.

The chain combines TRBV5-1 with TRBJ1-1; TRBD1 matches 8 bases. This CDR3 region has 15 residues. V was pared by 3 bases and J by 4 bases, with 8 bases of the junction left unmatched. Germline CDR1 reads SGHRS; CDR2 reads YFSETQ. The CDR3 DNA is TGCGCCAGCAGCTCCAGGACAGGGTCGGGCACTGAAGCTTTCTTT. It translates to CASSSRTGSGTEAFF.

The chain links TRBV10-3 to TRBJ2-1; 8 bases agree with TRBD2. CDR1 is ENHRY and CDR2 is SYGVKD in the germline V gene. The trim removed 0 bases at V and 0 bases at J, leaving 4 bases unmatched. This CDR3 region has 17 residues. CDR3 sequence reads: CAISESTSESSYNEQFF. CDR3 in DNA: TGTGCCATCAGTGAGTCGACTAGCGAAAGCTCCTACAATGAGCAGTTCTTC.

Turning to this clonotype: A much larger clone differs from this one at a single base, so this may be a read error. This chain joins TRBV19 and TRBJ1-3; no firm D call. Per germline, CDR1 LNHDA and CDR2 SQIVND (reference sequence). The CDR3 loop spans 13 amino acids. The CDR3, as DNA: TGTGCCAGTAGCCTTATGGCTGGAAACACCATATCTTTT. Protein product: CASSLMAGNTISF.

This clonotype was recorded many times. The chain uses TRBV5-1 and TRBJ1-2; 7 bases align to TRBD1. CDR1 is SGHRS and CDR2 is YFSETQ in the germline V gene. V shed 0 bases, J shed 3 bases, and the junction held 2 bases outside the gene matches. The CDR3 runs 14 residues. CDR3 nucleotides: TGCGCCAGCAGCTTGGGTGACAGGGACTATGGCTACACCTTC. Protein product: CASSLGDRDYGYTF.

In nucleotides, the CDR3 is TGTGCCAGTAGTCTGACCCTAGGGGATTACGAGCAGTACTTC. Protein product: CASSLTLGDYEQYF. The V gene is TRBV19, the J gene TRBJ2-7; D is possibly TRBD1 (5 bases). Trimming pared 5 bases from V and 4 bases from J, leaving 15 bases between. There are 14 residues in the CDR3. Germline assignment: CDR1 LNHDA and CDR2 SQIVND (reference sequence).